Detailed here is one T cell receptor (beta chain). The antigen is not known. CDR3 length: 15 amino acids. Trimming pared 3 bases from V and 0 bases from J, leaving 10 bases between. Germline CDR1 KGHSH, CDR2 LQKENI. The sample is drawn from a study of CD8+ T cells in alopecia areata. As for the study in general: Those treated were given oral tofacitinib at 5 to 10 mg twice daily.

TCR sequencing used cDNA made by reverse transcription of extracted RNA. Some clones are missing from TCRdb's copy, which holds only in-frame ones; the method was immunoSEQ multiplex PCR. Of about 200,000 clones listed, roughly 60% are singletons. As for treatment: oral pan-JAK inhibitor, 5-10 mg twice daily. The investigators collected lesional scalp punch biopsies and peripheral blood from alopecia areata patients. Study results and limitations: The study found higher clonality in lesional than normal scalp, especially in alopecia totalis/universalis. For patients receiving tofacitinib, scalp clonality and expanded CD8+ clones among the top 100 significantly decreased.

This specimen was CD4+ T cells sorted from blood, taken at week 24, from a patient treated with tofacitinib. The receptor comes from a human donor with alopecia areata. The chain links TRBV18 to TRBJ2-3; D tentatively reads TRBD1 or TRBD2 (5 bases each). The CDR3 loop is CASSPGRSSTDTQYF. DNA of the CDR3: TGTGCCAGCTCACCGGGACGGAGTAGCACAGATACGCAGTATTTT.